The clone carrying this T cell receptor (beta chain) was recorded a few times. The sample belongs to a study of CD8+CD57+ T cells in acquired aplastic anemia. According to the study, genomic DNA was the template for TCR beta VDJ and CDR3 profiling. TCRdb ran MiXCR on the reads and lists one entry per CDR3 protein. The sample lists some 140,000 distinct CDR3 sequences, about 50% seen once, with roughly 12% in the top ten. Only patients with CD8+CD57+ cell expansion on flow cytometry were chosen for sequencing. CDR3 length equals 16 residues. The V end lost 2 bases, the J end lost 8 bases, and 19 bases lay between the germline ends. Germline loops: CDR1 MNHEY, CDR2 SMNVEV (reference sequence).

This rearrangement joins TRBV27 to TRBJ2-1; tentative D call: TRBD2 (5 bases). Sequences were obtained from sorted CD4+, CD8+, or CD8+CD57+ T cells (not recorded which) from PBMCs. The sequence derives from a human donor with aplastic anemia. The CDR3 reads CASSLPPGYRGYEQFF. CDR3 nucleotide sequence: TGTGCCAGCAGTTTACCCCCGGGGTACCGGGGTTATGAGCAGTTCTTC.